These T cell receptor beta chains were read from a single sample in a study of control samples from healthy donors and cancer patients. TCRdb's table, derived via immunoSEQ multiplex PCR, lists solely in-frame clones and lacks some. The repertoire holds about 140,000 clones, with 94% as singletons. The sequenced sample was blood. The receptors were sampled from a man aged 35 to 55 in good health. The CDR3 runs from the conserved cysteine through the conserved F or W. D genes are given only for firm matches. Clone size is shown for a subset of rows, as once, few, many or a class of expanded clone.

TRBV4-2	TRBD2	.	TRBJ2-1	CASSHIAGQGGNEQFF	TGTGCCAGCAGCCACATAGCGGGTCAAGGAGGCAATGAGCAGTTCTTC
TRBV6-6	.	.	TRBJ2-7	CASTLGQGFSYEQYF	TGTGCCAGCACCCTAGGGCAGGGGTTCTCCTACGAGCAGTACTTC
TRBV30	.	.	TRBJ2-1	CAWTSGPYNEQFF	TGTGCCTGGACTTCGGGACCTTACAATGAGCAGTTCTTC
TRBV9	TRBD1	.	TRBJ2-6	CASSVSGTAVGSGANVLTF	TGTGCCAGCAGCGTATCCGGGACAGCGGTTGGGTCTGGGGCCAACGTCCTGACTTTC
TRBV9	TRBD1	.	TRBJ1-5	CASSKQGAGQPQHF	TGTGCCAGCAGCAAACAGGGGGCGGGTCAGCCCCAGCATTTT
TRBV5-6	TRBD1	.	TRBJ1-2	CASSIRTGIGVYGYTF	TGTGCCAGCAGCATTCGGACAGGGATAGGGGTCTATGGCTACACCTTC
TRBV20-1	TRBD1	.	TRBJ2-5	CSLDRQETQYF	TGCAGCTTGGACAGGCAAGAGACCCAGTACTTC
TRBV7-8	TRBD2	few	TRBJ2-5	CASSSPNGLAGVAKETQYF	TGTGCCAGCAGCTCCCCGAATGGCCTAGCGGGAGTGGCGAAAGAGACCCAGTACTTC
TRBV5-6	.	.	TRBJ1-4	CASSPGAGDEKLFF	TGTGCCAGCAGCCCGGGGGCGGGGGATGAAAAACTGTTTTTT
TRBV5-8	.	few	TRBJ1-6	CAGGSSYNSPLHF	TGTGCTGGGGGGAGCTCCTATAATTCACCCCTCCACTTT
TRBV7-9	.	.	TRBJ1-4	CASWDPATNEKLFF	TGTGCCAGCTGGGATCCGGCAACTAATGAAAAACTGTTTTTT
TRBV6-2/TRBV6-3	TRBD1	.	TRBJ2-1	CASSFGQGGLGEQFF	TGTGCCAGCAGTTTCGGACAGGGCGGATTGGGTGAGCAGTTCTTC
TRBV12-3/TRBV12-4	.	.	TRBJ2-1	CATTWGGGEQFF	TGTGCCACAACATGGGGCGGCGGTGAGCAGTTCTTC
TRBV7-9	TRBD1	.	TRBJ1-1	CASSSDREKGEAFF	TGTGCCAGCAGCTCGGACAGGGAAAAAGGTGAAGCTTTCTTT
TRBV5-6	.	.	TRBJ1-5	CASSFVSDSVSPQHF	TGTGCCAGCAGCTTTGTCAGCGACAGTGTGTCGCCCCAGCATTTT
TRBV2	TRBD1	.	TRBJ1-5	CATSDRVSNQPQHF	TGTGCCACCTCCGACAGGGTTAGCAATCAGCCCCAGCATTTT
TRBV5-1	.	.	TRBJ1-2	CASSPRQRLNYGYTF	TGCGCCAGCAGCCCTCGACAGCGACTTAACTATGGCTACACCTTC
TRBV27	.	.	TRBJ2-7	CASSYTSRSYEQYF	TGTGCCAGCAGTTATACCTCAAGATCCTACGAGCAGTACTTC
TRBV14	.	once	TRBJ2-1	CASSQLNLRRNEQFF	TGTGCCAGCAGCCAACTAAATCTAAGGCGGAATGAGCAGTTCTTC
TRBV12-3/TRBV12-4	.	.	TRBJ2-3	CASTSGVDTQYF	TGTGCCAGCACCTCCGGAGTAGATACGCAGTATTTT
TRBV7-3	.	.	TRBJ2-1	CASSLNGGSGNEQFF	TGTGCCAGCAGCTTAAATGGGGGCTCGGGCAATGAGCAGTTCTTC